One sample yielded the 19 T cell receptor beta chains listed below, sequenced in a study of blood T cell repertoires in COVID-19 (TCRdb year 2020). Library creation used the immunoSEQ multiplex PCR assay. In its TCRdb copy, this immuneACCESS table keeps in-frame sequences only and misses some clones. Where compared with another copy, unresolved V genes explain less than half of these, and the others have no known cause. The sample data list over 600,000 clones, and about 87% of these were observed just once. The top ten clones comprise 0.2% to 0.3% of the sample. Specimen: peripheral blood. The receptors originated from a woman between 18 and 30 years old with acute or convalescent COVID-19.

The chain carries TRBV27 and TRBJ2-3, with a weak D call TRBD1 (5 bases). Germline-derived CDR1 and CDR2 are MNHEY and SMNVEV (reference sequence). The CDR3 covers 15 residues. Between the trimmed V and J ends, which lost 2 bases and 1 base, there was a span of 10 bases. The CDR3 here is CASSLRGAGTDTQYF. Here the CDR3 DNA reads TGTGCCAGCAGTTTAAGGGGCGCGGGCACAGATACGCAGTATTTT.

This chain links TRBV19 with TRBJ2-1, with 7 nucleotides matching TRBD2. The J segment lost 8 bases and the V segment lost 3 bases, leaving 10 bases of the junction unmatched. CDR3 length: 15 amino acids. Germline V gives CDR1 LNHDA, CDR2 SQIVND (reference sequence). CDR3 residues: CASSIRMTSIYEQFF. The CDR3 nucleotides read TGTGCCAGTAGTATCCGAATGACTAGCATCTATGAGCAGTTCTTC.

V is TRBV12-3 or TRBV12-4 and J is TRBJ1-5; no clear D gene. Trimming removed 4 bases from V and 11 bases from J, with 15 bases in between. This CDR3 contains 13 residues. Here the CDR3 reads CASSSHPTLSQHF. In DNA, the CDR3 is TGTGCCAGCAGTTCCCACCCGACTCTGTCCCAGCATTTT.

The rearrangement links TRBV1 to TRBJ2-3; the tabulated D call, TRBD2, remains unverified against the DNA. TRBV1 is tagged as a pseudogene. The CDR3 sequence is 18 residues long. The CDR3 protein is CTSSHRSGGLRFPDTQYF. The CDR3 DNA reads as TGCACCAGCAGCCATCGTTCTGGGGGACTCAGATTTCCAGATACGCAGTATTTT.

There are a few counts of this clone. The J gene is TRBJ1-1, the V gene TRBV18, with a weak D call TRBD1 (5 bases). V was trimmed by 1 base and J by 1 base, leaving 10 bases between them. This CDR3 spans 15 amino acids. The germline V gene has CDR1 KGHSH and CDR2 LQKENI. The CDR3 DNA is TGTGCCAGCTCACCACGGCAGGGTAGGAACACTGAAGCTTTCTTT. Translating gives CASSPRQGRNTEAFF.

The chain employs TRBV5-1 and TRBJ1-4, with TRBD1 matching 9 bases. CDR3 length equals 17 residues. The J segment lost 0 bases and the V segment lost 4 bases, leaving 7 bases of the junction unmatched. Per germline, CDR1 SGHRS and CDR2 YFSETQ. The DNA of the CDR3 is TGCGCCAGCAGCCCACAGGGGGCCCTGGCAACTAATGAAAAACTGTTTTTT. It is translated as CASSPQGALATNEKLFF.

The V gene is TRBV5-4, the J gene TRBJ1-4; 7 positions agree with TRBD1. Germline V gene data show CDR1 as SGHNT and CDR2 as YYREEE (reference sequence). The CDR3 spans 15 residues. V dropped 4 bases and J dropped 5; count of bases not matched to a gene: 8. Here the CDR3 DNA reads TGTGCCAGCAGCCCGACAGGGAGGAAAAATGAAAAACTGTTTTTT. As protein: CASSPTGRKNEKLFF.

The chain uses TRBV2 and TRBJ2-5; perhaps TRBD2 as D (5 bases). Per germline, CDR1 SNHLY and CDR2 FYNNEI. The CDR3 is 14 amino acids. V lost 3 bases, J lost 3 bases, and 11 bases lay in between. The CDR3 nucleotides are TGTGCCAGCAGTGAGATTGAGGGTAAAGAGACCCAGTACTTC. It yields the protein CASSEIEGKETQYF.

J is TRBJ1-2 and V is TRBV13; D remains unclear. The CDR3 has 17 amino acids. The V and J ends lost 0 bases and 5 bases respectively, with 19 bases between them. Germline CDR1 PRHDT, CDR2 FYEKMQ (reference sequence). In DNA form, the CDR3 reads TGTGCCAGCAGCTTAGGGGTAGGGAGTCCCATGGTGTATGGCTACACCTTC. Its translation is CASSLGVGSPMVYGYTF.

On this clone itself: The same CDR3 arises from other DNA sequences in this sample as well. The chain couples TRBV19 to TRBJ2-1, with unresolved D. The V gene's germline CDR1 is LNHDA and CDR2 SQIVND (reference sequence). The CDR3 has 12 amino acids. Trimming stripped 1 base from V and 6 bases from J, with 4 bases between. The CDR3 is CASSIGGNEQFF. The CDR3 coding sequence is TGTGCCAGTAGTATAGGAGGCAATGAGCAGTTCTTC.

The CDR3 here is CASRKAGLGSGETQYF. CDR3 DNA: TGTGCCAGCCGAAAGGCGGGGCTAGGATCGGGAGAGACCCAGTACTTC. The chain employs TRBV19 and TRBJ2-5, with D possibly matching TRBD2 (6 bases). The germline V and J ends were trimmed by 9 bases and 4 bases, with 24 bases remaining between them. The CDR3 contains 16 residues. Germline CDR1 reads LNHDA; CDR2 reads SQIVND (reference sequence).

The gene calls are TRBV5-6 and TRBJ2-6, with 11 bases identical to TRBD1. V trimming: 3 bases; J trimming: 4 bases; junction bases outside the gene matches: 3. The CDR3 totals 16 residues. The germline V gene encodes CDR1 SGHDT and CDR2 YYEEEE. The CDR3 spells CASSWDRGSGANVLTF. The CDR3 DNA reads TGTGCCAGCAGCTGGGACAGGGGGTCCGGGGCCAACGTCCTGACTTTC.

The chain recombines TRBV29-1 with TRBJ1-1, with D maybe TRBD1 (5 bases). This CDR3 comprises 17 residues. Germline CDR1 reads SQVTM; CDR2 reads ANQGSEA. The V and J ends lost 0 bases and 3 bases respectively, with 20 bases between them. CDR3 coding DNA: TGCAGCGTTGAAGATCCCCCCAACGGGGGGATGGACACTGAAGCTTTCTTT. Its translation: CSVEDPPNGGMDTEAFF.

This sequence joins TRBV11-2 and TRBJ2-7; 8 positions match TRBD1. Per the germline V gene, CDR1 is SGHAT and CDR2 is FQNNGV. This CDR3 has 13 amino acids. V dropped 5 bases and J dropped 5; count of bases not matched to a gene: 5. CDR3 residues: CASSTDRGHEQYF. In nucleotides, the CDR3 is TGTGCCAGCAGCACCGACAGGGGTCACGAGCAGTACTTC.

The chain couples TRBV2 to TRBJ1-1, with 9 nucleotides matching TRBD1. There are 13 residues in the CDR3. J lost 3 bases, V lost 5 bases, and 1 base had no gene match. In germline, CDR1 is SNHLY, CDR2 FYNNEI. The DNA for the CDR3 is TGTGCCAGCAGTTGGGACAGGGACACTGAAGCTTTCTTT. Translation: CASSWDRDTEAFF.

The chain couples TRBV4-2 to TRBJ2-3, with a tentative D call TRBD1 (5 bases). The germline V gene encodes CDR1 LGHNA and CDR2 YNFKEQ. V lost 5 bases and J lost 2, with 11 bases in between. The CDR3 sequence is 14 residues long. DNA of the CDR3: TGTGCCAGCAGCTCCCGACAGCTCACAGATACGCAGTATTTT. Protein: CASSSRQLTDTQYF.

The J gene is TRBJ1-5, the V gene TRBV19, with a weak D call TRBD1 (6 bases). Deletions cut 8 bases from V and 1 base from J, with 15 bases between. Per germline, CDR1 LNHDA and CDR2 SQIVND (reference sequence). The CDR3 is 15 residues long. The CDR3 nucleotides read TGTGCCAGTGTACAGGGATCGCGCAGCAATCAGCCCCAGCATTTT. This codes for CASVQGSRSNQPQHF. Full variable domain (remainder filled in from reference TRBV19 and TRBJ1-5): DGGITQSPKYLFRKEGQNVTLSCEQNLNHDAMYWYRQDPGQGLRLIYYSQIVNDFQKGDIAEGYSVSREKKESFPLTVTSAQKNPTAFYLCASVQGSRSNQPQHFGDGTRLSIL.

The chain links TRBV13 to TRBJ1-1; 9 positions agree with TRBD1. The CDR3 length is 15 residues. Germline CDR1 reads PRHDT; CDR2 reads FYEKMQ (reference sequence). The ends lost 3 bases at V and 4 bases at J; junction bases unmatched: 6. The DNA for the CDR3 is TGTGCCAGCAGCTTGTACAGGGGGCTGAGCACTGAAGCTTTCTTT. Translated, it gives CASSLYRGLSTEAFF.

The chain employs TRBV30 and TRBJ1-4; no firm D call. CDR3 length: 13 amino acids. Trimming shortened V by 5 bases and J by 8 bases, and 15 bases separated the two germline ends. Germline CDR1 reads GTSNPN; CDR2 reads SVGIG (reference sequence). CDR3 DNA sequence: TGTGCCTGGTCCGGCGGCTGGCAGGAAAAACTGTTTTTT. Its protein product is CAWSGGWQEKLFF.